One and the same sample provided the 4 T cell receptor beta chains below, sequenced in a study of T cells in Graves' hyperthyroidism and ophthalmopathy. The investigators amplified TCR beta CDR3 regions from RNA transcripts. Initially, a first-round RT-PCR of the TCR CDR3 employed the HTBI primer set. TCRdb re-derived calls from the multiplex PCR reads in MiXCR, one entry per CDR3 protein. The data show 500,000 or so distinct CDR3 sequences, 17% seen once. Sequencing input: blood. The receptors come from a young woman with Graves' ophthalmopathy.

CDR3 region: CASSLADRDRGPGYTF. The CDR3 DNA reads TGTGCCAGCAGCCTGGCTGACCGGGACAGGGGGCCTGGCTACACCTTC. The gene calls are TRBV4-2 and TRBJ1-2; 12 nucleotides agree with TRBD1. The CDR3 totals 16 residues. Germline values: CDR1 LGHNA, CDR2 YNFKEQ. The ends lost 4 bases at V and 7 bases at J; junction bases unmatched: 10.

A word on this clonotype: This sequence may be a read error, since a much larger clone differs from it by one base. The rearrangement uses TRBV2 and TRBJ1-5, with D possibly TRBD1 on 5 matching bases. Per germline, CDR1 SNHLY and CDR2 FYNNEI. V lost 1 base to trimming and J lost 5 bases, with 12 bases between them. This CDR3 spans 15 amino acids. The CDR3: CASSEDGAEYQPQHF. The DNA for the CDR3 is TGTGCCAGCAGTGAAGACGGGGCTGAATATCAGCCCCAGCATTTT.

This clonotype showed up many times. The chain carries TRBV11-2 and TRBJ2-6; no reliable D call. The CDR3 length is 14 residues. V gave up 7 bases and J gave up 0 bases, with 7 bases separating them. Germline CDR1 SGHAT, CDR2 FQNNGV. DNA for the CDR3: TGTGCCAGCAAAAAGACCTCTGGGGCCAACGTCCTGACTTTC. It yields the protein CASKKTSGANVLTF.

This chain uses TRBV3-1 with TRBJ2-5, with 8 bases identical to TRBD2. The junction had 7 bases not matched to a gene; V was cut back by 4 bases and J by 3 bases. This CDR3 is built from 15 residues. CDR1 and CDR2 (germline): LGHDT, YNNKEL (reference sequence). This CDR3 is CASSLSGIVEETQYF. The CDR3 DNA sequence: TGTGCCAGCAGCCTTAGCGGGATAGTGGAAGAGACCCAGTACTTC.